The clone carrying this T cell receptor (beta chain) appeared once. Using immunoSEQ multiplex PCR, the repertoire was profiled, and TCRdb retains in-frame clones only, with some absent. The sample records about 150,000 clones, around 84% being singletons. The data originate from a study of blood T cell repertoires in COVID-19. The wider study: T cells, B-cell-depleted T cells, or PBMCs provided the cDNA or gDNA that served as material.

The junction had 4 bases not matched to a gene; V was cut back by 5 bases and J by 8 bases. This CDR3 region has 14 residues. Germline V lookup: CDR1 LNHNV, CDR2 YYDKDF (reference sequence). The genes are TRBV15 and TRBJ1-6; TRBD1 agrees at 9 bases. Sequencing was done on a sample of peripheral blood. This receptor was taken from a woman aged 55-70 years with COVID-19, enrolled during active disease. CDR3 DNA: TGTGCCACCAGCGCCCGGGACAGGGATTCACCCCTCCACTTT. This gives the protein CATSARDRDSPLHF.